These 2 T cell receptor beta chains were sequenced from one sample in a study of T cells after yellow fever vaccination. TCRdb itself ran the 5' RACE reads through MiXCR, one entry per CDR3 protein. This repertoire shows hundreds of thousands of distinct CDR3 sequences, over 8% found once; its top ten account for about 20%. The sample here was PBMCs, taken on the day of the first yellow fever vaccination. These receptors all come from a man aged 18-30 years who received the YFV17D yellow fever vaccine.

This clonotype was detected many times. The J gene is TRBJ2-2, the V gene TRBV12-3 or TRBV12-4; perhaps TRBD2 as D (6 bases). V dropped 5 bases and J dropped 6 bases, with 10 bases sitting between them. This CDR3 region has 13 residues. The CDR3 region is CASSLTGAGELFF. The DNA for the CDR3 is TGTGCCAGCAGTCTAACGGGGGCCGGGGAGCTGTTTTTT.

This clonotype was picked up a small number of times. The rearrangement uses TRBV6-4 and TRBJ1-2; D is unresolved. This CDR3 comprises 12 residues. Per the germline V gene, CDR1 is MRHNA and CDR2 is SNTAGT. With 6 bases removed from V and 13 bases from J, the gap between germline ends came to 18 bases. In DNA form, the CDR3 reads TGTGCCAGCAGGACACAACACGGCGGTCTCACCTTC. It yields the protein CASRTQHGGLTF.